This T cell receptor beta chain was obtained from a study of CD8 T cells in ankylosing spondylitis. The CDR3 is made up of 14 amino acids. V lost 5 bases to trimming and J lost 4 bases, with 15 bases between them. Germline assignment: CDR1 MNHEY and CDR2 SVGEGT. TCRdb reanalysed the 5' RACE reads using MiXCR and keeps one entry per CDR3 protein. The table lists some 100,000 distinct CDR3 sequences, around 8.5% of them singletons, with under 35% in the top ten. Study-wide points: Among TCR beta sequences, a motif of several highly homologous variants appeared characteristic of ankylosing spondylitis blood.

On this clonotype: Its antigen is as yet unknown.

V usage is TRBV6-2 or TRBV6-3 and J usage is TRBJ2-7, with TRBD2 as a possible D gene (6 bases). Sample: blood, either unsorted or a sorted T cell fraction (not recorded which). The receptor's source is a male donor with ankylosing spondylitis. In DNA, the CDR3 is TGTGCCAGCAGTACCCATGTTAGCGGTTACGAGCAGTACGTC. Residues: CASSTHVSGYEQYV.